This T cell receptor beta chain was sequenced for a study of blood T cell repertoires in COVID-19. The V gene lost 3 bases and the J gene lost 6 bases, with 18 bases spanning the gap. The CDR3 extends over 17 amino acids. The germline gives CDR1 SEHNR, CDR2 FQNEAQ (reference sequence). The participants were between roughly 18 and 89 years old and came from under 25 US areas. In Cohort 3, a recovered donor had either two negative PCRs, clearance, or symptom resolution. Produced via immunoSEQ multiplex PCR; TCRdb's table is partial and in-frame only. The sample yields 250,000 to 300,000 clones, 80% to 90% seen once.

The rearrangement links TRBV7-9 to TRBJ1-6; tentatively, D is TRBD1 (5 bases). The receptor was derived from a woman aged 45-60 years who had recovered from COVID-19. Input material: PBMCs or T cells enriched from blood (not recorded which). CDR3 bases: TGTGCCAGCAGCTTTTCGGGGGTCTTTCTTTCTAATTCACCCCTCCACTTT. It is translated as CASSFSGVFLSNSPLHF.